This T cell receptor (beta chain) derives from a study of blood T cell repertoires in COVID-19. Study summary: In each case, the material was cDNA or gDNA derived from T cells, B-cell-depleted T cells, or PBMCs.

Germline V CDR1 and CDR2: SGHKS, YYEKEE (reference sequence). V was clipped by 0 bases and J by 1 base, with 18 bases between them. This CDR3 has 18 residues. A single count supports this clone. Methods used by the authors: Counts of nucleated cells, estimated from reference gene primer amplification, were obtained. The protocol was immunoSEQ multiplex PCR, while the TCRdb copy is restricted to in-frame clones and leaves out a portion. The DNA gave D and trimming, while V, J and clone size come from that table. The sample carries under 200,000 clones, about 87% recorded once. This receptor was identified in a man aged 40-50 years with active or convalescent COVID-19. The V and J genes are TRBV5-5 and TRBJ2-3; no clear D. Input material: peripheral blood. CDR3 DNA: TGTGCCAGCAGCTTGGGGCTCCAGGTTGGGTTAGGCACAGATACGCAGTATTTT. Residues: CASSLGLQVGLGTDTQYF.